This T cell receptor (beta chain) is drawn from a study of T cells in Graves' hyperthyroidism and ophthalmopathy. This clonotype was seen repeatedly, ten times or more. Its antigen remains unknown. V dropped 4 bases and J dropped 4 bases, with 22 bases sitting between them. CDR1 and CDR2 (germline): SGHAT, FQNNGV. The CDR3 consists of 17 residues. Regarding the study as a whole: A model of 13 V-J pairs discriminated ophthalmopathy from stable hyperthyroidism. Within blood appeared most thyroid clonotypes that had expanded above 0.001.

TCR beta CDR3 regions were amplified from RNA transcripts. HTBI primers were the set used in a first-round RT-PCR of the TCR CDR3. Using its own MiXCR run on the multiplex PCR reads, TCRdb lists one record per CDR3 protein. The data show some 690,000 distinct CDR3 sequences, with roughly 17% seen just once and around a sixth held by the top ten. This receptor was identified in a man aged 50-60 years with Graves' hyperthyroidism. Sequencing was carried out using blood. This chain joins TRBV11-2 and TRBJ1-2; D unclear. CDR3 sequence (DNA): TGTGCCAGCAGCTCCTTGAGCCGTCAGCCCAGTTTCTATGGCTACACCTTC. Protein product: CASSSLSRQPSFYGYTF. The variable domain in full, with the rest retrieved from reference TRBV11-2 and TRBJ1-2, is EAGVAQSPRYKIIEKRQSVAFWCNPISGHATLYWYQQILGQGPKLLIQFQNNGVVDDSQLPKDRFSAERLKGVDSTLKIQPAKLEDSAVYLCASSSLSRQPSFYGYTFGSGTRLTVV.